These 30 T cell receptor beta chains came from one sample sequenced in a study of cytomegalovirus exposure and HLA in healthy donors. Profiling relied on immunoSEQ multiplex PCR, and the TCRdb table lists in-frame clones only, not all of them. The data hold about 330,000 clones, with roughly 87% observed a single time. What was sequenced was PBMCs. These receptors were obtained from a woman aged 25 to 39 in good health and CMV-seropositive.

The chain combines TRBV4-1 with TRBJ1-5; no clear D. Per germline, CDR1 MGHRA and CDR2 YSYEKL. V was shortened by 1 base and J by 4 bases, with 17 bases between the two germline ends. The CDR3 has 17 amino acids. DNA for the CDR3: TGCGCCAGCAGCCAAGGTCGATTACTTGACAATAATCAGCCCCAGCATTTT. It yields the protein CASSQGRLLDNNQPQHF.

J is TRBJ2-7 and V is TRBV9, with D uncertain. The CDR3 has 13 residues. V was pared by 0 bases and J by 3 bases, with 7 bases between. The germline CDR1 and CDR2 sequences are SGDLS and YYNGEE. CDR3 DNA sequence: TGTGCCAGCAGCGTAGTCCCGAACTACGAGCAGTACTTC. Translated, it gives CASSVVPNYEQYF.

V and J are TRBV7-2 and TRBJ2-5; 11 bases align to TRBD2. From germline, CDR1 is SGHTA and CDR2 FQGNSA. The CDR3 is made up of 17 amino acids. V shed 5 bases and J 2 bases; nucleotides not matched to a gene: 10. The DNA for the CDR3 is TGTGCCAGCAGCCCAAACCCTAGCGGGAGGTATCAAGAGACCCAGTACTTC. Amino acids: CASSPNPSGRYQETQYF.

This chain's CDR3 is CASSTGRRETQYF. The CDR3 nucleotides read TGTGCCAGCAGCACCGGGAGGAGGGAGACCCAGTACTTC. The chain employs TRBV6-6 and TRBJ2-5; the match to TRBD2 covers 7 bases. The V and J ends lost 6 bases and 5 bases, in that order; junction bases with no gene match: 6. The CDR3 is 13 amino acids. Germline CDR1 reads MNHNY; CDR2 reads SVGAGI (reference sequence).

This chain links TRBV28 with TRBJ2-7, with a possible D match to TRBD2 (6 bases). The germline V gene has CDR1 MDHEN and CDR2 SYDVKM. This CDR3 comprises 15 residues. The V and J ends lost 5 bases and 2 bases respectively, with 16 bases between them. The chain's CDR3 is CASSRDSSRAYEQYF. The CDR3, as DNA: TGTGCCAGCAGTCGGGACTCCTCGAGGGCCTACGAGCAGTACTTC.

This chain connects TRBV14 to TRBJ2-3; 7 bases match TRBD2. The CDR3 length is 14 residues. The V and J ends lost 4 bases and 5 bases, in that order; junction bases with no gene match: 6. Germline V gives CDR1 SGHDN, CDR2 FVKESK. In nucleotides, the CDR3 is TGTGCCAGCAGCCCCAGCGGGGTGGGAGATACGCAGTATTTT. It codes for CASSPSGVGDTQYF. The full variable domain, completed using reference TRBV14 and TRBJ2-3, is EAGVTQFPSHSVIEKGQTVTLRCDPISGHDNLYWYRRVMGKEIKFLLHFVKESKQDESGMPNNRFLAERTGGTYSTLKVQPAELEDSGVYFCASSPSGVGDTQYFGPGTRLTVL.

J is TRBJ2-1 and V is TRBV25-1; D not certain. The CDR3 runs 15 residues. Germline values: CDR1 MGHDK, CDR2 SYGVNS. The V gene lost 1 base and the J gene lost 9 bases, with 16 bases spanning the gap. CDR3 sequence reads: CASSESTPLIIEQFF. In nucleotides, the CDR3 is TGTGCCAGCAGTGAATCTACGCCCCTTATTATTGAGCAGTTCTTC.

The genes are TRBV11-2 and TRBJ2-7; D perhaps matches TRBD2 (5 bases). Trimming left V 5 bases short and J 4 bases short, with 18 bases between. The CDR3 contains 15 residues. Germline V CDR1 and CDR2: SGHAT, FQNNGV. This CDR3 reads CASSTGAGGVYEQYF. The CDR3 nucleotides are TGTGCCAGCAGCACGGGCGCAGGAGGAGTTTACGAGCAGTACTTC.

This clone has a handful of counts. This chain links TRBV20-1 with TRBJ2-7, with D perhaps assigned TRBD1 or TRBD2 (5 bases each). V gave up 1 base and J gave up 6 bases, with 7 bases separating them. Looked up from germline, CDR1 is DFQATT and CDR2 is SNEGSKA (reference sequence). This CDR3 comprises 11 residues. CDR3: CSARAGTEQYF. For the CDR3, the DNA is TGCAGTGCTAGAGCAGGGACCGAGCAGTACTTC.

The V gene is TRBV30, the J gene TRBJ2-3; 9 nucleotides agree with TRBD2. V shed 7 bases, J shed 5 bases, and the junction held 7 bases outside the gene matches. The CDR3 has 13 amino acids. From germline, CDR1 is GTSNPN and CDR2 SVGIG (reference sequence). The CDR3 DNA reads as TGTGCCTATTCTAGCGGGAATTTAGATACGCAGTATTTT. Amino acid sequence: CAYSSGNLDTQYF.

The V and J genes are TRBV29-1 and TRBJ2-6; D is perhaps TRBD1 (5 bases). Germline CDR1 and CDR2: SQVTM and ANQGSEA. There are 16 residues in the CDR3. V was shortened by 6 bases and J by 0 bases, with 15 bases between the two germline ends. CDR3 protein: CSVGRVLSSGANVLTF. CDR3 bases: TGCAGCGTGGGCAGGGTCCTAAGCTCTGGGGCCAACGTCCTGACTTTC.

The CDR3 sequence is CASRGNTEAFF. The DNA of the CDR3 is TGTGCCAGCCGGGGGAACACTGAAGCTTTCTTT. The V gene is TRBV11-2, the J gene TRBJ1-1, with no clear D. CDR3 size: 11 residues. CDR1 SGHAT and CDR2 FQNNGV come from the germline V gene. Between the trimmed V and J ends, which lost 8 bases and 1 base, there was a span of 5 bases.

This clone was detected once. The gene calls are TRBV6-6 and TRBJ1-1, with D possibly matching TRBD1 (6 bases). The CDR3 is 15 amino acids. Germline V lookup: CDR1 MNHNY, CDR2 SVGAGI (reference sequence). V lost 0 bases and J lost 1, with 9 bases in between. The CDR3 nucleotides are TGTGCCAGCAGTTACTCGGGGGGCGAGAACACTGAAGCTTTCTTT. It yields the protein CASSYSGGENTEAFF.

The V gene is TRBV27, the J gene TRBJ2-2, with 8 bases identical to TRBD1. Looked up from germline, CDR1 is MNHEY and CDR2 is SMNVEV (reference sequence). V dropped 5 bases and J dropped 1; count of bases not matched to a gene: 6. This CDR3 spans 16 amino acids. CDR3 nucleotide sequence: TGTGCCAGCAGTCCCTGGGACAGGAAGAACACCGGGGAGCTGTTTTTT. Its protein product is CASSPWDRKNTGELFF.

CDR3: CASRNPLYNEQFF. The DNA for the CDR3 is TGTGCCAGCCGGAACCCTCTCTACAATGAGCAGTTCTTC. V gene TRBV6-6 combines with J gene TRBJ2-1; no clear D gene. Looked up from germline, CDR1 is MNHNY and CDR2 is SVGAGI (reference sequence). The V end lost 8 bases, the J end lost 3 bases, and 11 bases lay between the germline ends. The CDR3 contains 13 residues.

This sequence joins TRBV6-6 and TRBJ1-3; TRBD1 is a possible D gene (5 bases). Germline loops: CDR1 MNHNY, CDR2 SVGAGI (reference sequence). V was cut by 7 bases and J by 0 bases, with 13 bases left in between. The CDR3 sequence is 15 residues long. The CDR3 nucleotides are TGTGCCAGCACCCTACAGGAGAGCTCTGGAAACACCATATATTTT. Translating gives CASTLQESSGNTIYF.

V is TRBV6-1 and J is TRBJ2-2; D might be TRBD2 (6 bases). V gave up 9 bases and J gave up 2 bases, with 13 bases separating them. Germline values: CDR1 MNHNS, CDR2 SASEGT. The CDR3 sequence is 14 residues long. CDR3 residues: CASRPGLNTGELFF. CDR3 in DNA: TGTGCCAGTAGGCCGGGACTCAACACCGGGGAGCTGTTTTTT.

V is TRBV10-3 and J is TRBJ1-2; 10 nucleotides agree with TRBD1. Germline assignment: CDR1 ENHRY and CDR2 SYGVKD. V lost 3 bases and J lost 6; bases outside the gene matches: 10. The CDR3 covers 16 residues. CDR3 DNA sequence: TGTGCCATCAGTGACGACAGGGGGCGCTTTCGGGATGGCTACACCTTC. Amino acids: CAISDDRGRFRDGYTF.

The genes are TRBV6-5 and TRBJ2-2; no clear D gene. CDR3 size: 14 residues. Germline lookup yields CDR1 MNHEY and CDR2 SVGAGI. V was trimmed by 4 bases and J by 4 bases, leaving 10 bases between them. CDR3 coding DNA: TGTGCCAGCAGTTCCTCCCCCCGCACCGGGGAGCTGTTTTTT. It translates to CASSSSPRTGELFF.

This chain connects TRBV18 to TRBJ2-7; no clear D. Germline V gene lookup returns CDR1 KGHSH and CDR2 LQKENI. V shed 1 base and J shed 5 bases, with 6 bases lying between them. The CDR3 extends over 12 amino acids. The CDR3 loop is CASSPLGNEQYF. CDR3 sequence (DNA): TGTGCCAGCTCACCACTAGGGAACGAGCAGTACTTC.

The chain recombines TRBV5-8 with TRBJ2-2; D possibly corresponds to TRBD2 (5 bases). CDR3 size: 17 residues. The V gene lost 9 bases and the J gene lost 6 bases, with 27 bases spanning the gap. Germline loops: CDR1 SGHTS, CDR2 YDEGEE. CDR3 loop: CATGTDRVALVPGELFF. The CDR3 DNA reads TGTGCCACGGGAACGGACCGAGTTGCTCTTGTCCCCGGGGAGCTGTTTTTT.

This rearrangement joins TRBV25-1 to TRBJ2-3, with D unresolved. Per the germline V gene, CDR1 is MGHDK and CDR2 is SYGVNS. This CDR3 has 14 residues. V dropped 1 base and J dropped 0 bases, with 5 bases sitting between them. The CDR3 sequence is CASSEFRSTDTQYF. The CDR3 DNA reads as TGTGCCAGCAGTGAATTTCGGAGCACAGATACGCAGTATTTT.

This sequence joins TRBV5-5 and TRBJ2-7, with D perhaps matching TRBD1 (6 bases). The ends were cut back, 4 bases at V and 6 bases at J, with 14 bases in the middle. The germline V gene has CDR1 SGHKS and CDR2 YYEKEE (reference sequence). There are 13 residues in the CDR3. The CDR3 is CASSRQVGVEQYF. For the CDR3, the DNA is TGTGCCAGCAGCCGACAGGTGGGTGTCGAGCAGTACTTC. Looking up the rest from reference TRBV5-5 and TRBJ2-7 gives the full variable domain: DAGVTQSPTHLIKTRGQQVTLRCSPISGHKSVSWYQQVLGQGPQFIFQYYEKEERGRGNFPDRFSARQFPNYSSELNVNALLLGDSALYLCASSRQVGVEQYFGPGTRLTVT.

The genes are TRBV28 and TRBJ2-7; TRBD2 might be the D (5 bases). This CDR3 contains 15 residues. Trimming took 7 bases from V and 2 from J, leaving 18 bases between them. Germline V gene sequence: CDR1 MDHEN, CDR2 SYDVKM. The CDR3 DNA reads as TGTGCCAGCACTACCGGGGTCCCCCGGACCTACGAGCAGTACTTC. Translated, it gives CASTTGVPRTYEQYF.

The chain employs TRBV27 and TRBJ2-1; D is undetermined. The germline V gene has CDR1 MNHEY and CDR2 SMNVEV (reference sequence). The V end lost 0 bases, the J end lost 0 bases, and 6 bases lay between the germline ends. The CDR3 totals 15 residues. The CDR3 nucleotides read TGTGCCAGCAGTTTATCGAAGAGCTCCTACAATGAGCAGTTCTTC. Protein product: CASSLSKSSYNEQFF.

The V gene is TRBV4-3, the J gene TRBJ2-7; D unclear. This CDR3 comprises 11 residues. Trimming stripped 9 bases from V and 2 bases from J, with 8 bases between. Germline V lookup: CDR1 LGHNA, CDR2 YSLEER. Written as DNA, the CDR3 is TGCGCCAGTTCAATTACCTACGAGCAGTACTTC. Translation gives CASSITYEQYF.

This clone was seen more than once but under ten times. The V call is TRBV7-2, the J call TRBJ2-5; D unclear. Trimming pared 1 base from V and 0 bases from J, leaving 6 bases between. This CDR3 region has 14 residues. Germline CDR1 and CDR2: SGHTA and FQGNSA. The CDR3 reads CASSLVPNQETQYF. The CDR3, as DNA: TGTGCCAGCAGCTTAGTCCCTAACCAAGAGACCCAGTACTTC.

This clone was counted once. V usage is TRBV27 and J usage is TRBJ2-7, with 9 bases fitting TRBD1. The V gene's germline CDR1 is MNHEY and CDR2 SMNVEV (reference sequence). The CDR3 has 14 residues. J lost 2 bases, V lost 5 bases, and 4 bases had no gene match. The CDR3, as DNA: TGTGCCAGCAGTAGGGGGACAGGGCCCTACGAGCAGTACTTC. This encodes CASSRGTGPYEQYF.

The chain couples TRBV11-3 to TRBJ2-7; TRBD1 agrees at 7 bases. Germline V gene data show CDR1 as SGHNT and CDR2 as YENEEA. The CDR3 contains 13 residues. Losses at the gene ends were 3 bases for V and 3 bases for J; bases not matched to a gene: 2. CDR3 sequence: CASSFSGGYEQYF. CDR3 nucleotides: TGTGCCAGCAGCTTTTCAGGGGGCTACGAGCAGTACTTC.

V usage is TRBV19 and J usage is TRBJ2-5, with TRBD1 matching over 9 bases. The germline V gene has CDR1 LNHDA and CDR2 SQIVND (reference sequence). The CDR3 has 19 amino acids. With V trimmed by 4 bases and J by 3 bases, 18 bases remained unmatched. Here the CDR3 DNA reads TGTGCCAGTAGTAGGTGGGAGGGGGGACAGGGATTAGGCAAAGAGACCCAGTACTTC. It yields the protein CASSRWEGGQGLGKETQYF.